The 8 T cell receptor beta chains below all came from one sample that was sequenced in a study of T cells in Graves' hyperthyroidism and ophthalmopathy. TCR beta CDR3 sequences were amplified from RNA transcripts. When the TCR CDR3 underwent first-round RT-PCR, the HTBI primer set was used. TCRdb used MiXCR to reprocess the multiplex PCR reads, holding one entry per CDR3 protein. The sample comprises roughly 500,000 distinct CDR3 sequences, over 45% of which are singletons, and approximately 44% rests with the top ten. What was sequenced was peripheral blood or thyroid tissue (not recorded which). Source of these receptors: an adult woman with Graves' disease, either hyperthyroidism or ophthalmopathy (not recorded which).

This chain uses TRBV7-3 with TRBJ2-1, with 12 bases that match TRBD2. The CDR3 sequence is 15 residues long. Germline V lookup: CDR1 SGHTA, CDR2 FQGTGA. The ends lost 4 bases at V and 10 bases at J; junction bases unmatched: 8. The CDR3 DNA is TGTGCCAGCAGCTCTCGACTAGCGGGAGTTGGAGAGCAGTTCTTC. Its translation is CASSSRLAGVGEQFF.

V and J are TRBV5-1 and TRBJ2-7; D gene uncertain. The CDR3 has 12 amino acids. Germline assignment: CDR1 SGHRS and CDR2 YFSETQ. With 3 bases removed from V and 4 bases from J, the gap between germline ends came to 8 bases. For the CDR3, the DNA is TGCGCCAGCAGCTCCGAAGGTTACGAGCAGTACTTC. Its translation: CASSSEGYEQYF.

The chain links TRBV6-1 to TRBJ1-5, with D possibly matching TRBD1 (6 bases). V dropped 6 bases and J dropped 5 bases, with 11 bases sitting between them. The CDR3 length is 13 residues. Germline V gives CDR1 MNHNS, CDR2 SASEGT. In nucleotides, the CDR3 is TGTGCCAGCAGCGTAGGGGGGTATCAGCCCCAGCATTTT. This encodes CASSVGGYQPQHF.

This clonotype was observed a handful of times. The genes are TRBV10-3 and TRBJ2-5; possibly TRBD1 for D (6 bases). Per germline, CDR1 ENHRY and CDR2 SYGVKD. V gave up 3 bases and J gave up 0 bases, with 17 bases separating them. This CDR3 has 17 amino acids. CDR3 residues: CAISDAALGAHQETQYF. The DNA of the CDR3 is TGTGCCATCAGTGATGCCGCTCTGGGGGCCCACCAAGAGACCCAGTACTTC.

This chain uses TRBV2 with TRBJ1-5; 7 bases align to TRBD1. Germline V gives CDR1 SNHLY, CDR2 FYNNEI. The CDR3 consists of 16 residues. Trimming cost V 3 bases and J 0 bases; bases outside gene matches: 5. CDR3 nucleotides: TGTGCCAGCAGTGATGGACAGGACTATAGCAATCAGCCCCAGCATTTT. Protein sequence: CASSDGQDYSNQPQHF.

Here the CDR3 reads CASTPSRTGDYGYTF. The CDR3, as DNA: TGTGCCAGCACCCCCTCCCGGACAGGAGACTATGGCTACACCTTC. The gene calls are TRBV6-1 and TRBJ1-2; TRBD1 matches at 7 bases. The germline V gene encodes CDR1 MNHNS and CDR2 SASEGT. This CDR3 has 15 amino acids. V lost 7 bases and J lost 3; bases outside the gene matches: 11.

This clonotype was seen a single time. The chain employs TRBV2 and TRBJ1-5; the D gene is possibly TRBD1 (5 bases). Trimming took 4 bases from V and 0 from J, leaving 13 bases between them. The CDR3 totals 16 residues. The V gene's germline CDR1 is SNHLY and CDR2 FYNNEI. The CDR3 loop reads CASSAGHGLSNQPQHF. In nucleotides, the CDR3 is TGTGCCAGCAGTGCAGGACACGGACTTAGCAATCAGCCCCAGCATTTT.

This clonotype has only a few counts. The chain recombines TRBV19 with TRBJ1-2, with D maybe TRBD1 (6 bases). Looked up from germline, CDR1 is LNHDA and CDR2 is SQIVND (reference sequence). The CDR3 runs 12 residues. Trimming pared 6 bases from V and 5 bases from J, leaving 10 bases between. The CDR3 coding sequence is TGTGCCAGTAGCACCAGGGGTTATGGCTACACCTTC. Translating it yields CASSTRGYGYTF.